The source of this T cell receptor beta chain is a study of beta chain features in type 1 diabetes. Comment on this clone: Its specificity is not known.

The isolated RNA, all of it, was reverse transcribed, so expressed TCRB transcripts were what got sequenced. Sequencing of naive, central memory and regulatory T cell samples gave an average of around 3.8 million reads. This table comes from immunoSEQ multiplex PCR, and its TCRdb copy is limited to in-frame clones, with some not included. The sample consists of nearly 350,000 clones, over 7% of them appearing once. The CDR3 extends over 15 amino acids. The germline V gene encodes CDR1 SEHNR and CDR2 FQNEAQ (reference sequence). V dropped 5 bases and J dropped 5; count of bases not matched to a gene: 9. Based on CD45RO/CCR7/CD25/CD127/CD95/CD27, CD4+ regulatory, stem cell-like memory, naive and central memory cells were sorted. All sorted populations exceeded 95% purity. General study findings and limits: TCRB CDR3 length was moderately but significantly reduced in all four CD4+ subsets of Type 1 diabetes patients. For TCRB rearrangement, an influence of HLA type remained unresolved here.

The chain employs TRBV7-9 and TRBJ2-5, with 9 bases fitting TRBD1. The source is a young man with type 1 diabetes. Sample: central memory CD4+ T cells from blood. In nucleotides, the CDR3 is TGTGCCAGCAGCGTGGGGACAGGGCTTGGGGAGACCCAGTACTTC. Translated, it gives CASSVGTGLGETQYF. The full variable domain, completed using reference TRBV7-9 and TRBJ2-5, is DTGVSQNPRHKITKRGQNVTFRCDPISEHNRLYWYRQTLGQGPEFLTYFQNEAQLEKSRLLSDRFSAERPKGSFSTLEIQRTEQGDSAMYLCASSVGTGLGETQYFGPGTRLLVL.